Listed here is a single T cell receptor (beta chain). Donors of Cohort 3 who recovered were those that had two negative PCRs, clearance, or symptom resolution. The CDR3 is 13 residues long. Germline V gene data show CDR1 as MNHEY and CDR2 as SMNVEV (reference sequence). The V gene lost 8 bases and the J gene lost 6 bases, with 14 bases spanning the gap. The data derive from a study of blood T cell repertoires in COVID-19. The authors' processing: By means of reference gene primer amplification, nucleated cell counts were estimated. The table came from immunoSEQ multiplex PCR; TCRdb's copy has only in-frame clones and leaves some out. V and J calls and clone size are as listed in that table; D and trimming were resolved from the DNA. The sample carries fewer than 200,000 clones, roughly four fifths recorded once.

The sequenced sample consisted of PBMCs or T cells enriched from blood (not recorded which). This receptor was identified in a man aged 50 to 60 who had recovered from COVID-19. This chain connects TRBV27 to TRBJ2-1, with D perhaps TRBD1 (5 bases). The CDR3 reads CASGFRTGNEQFF. The CDR3, as DNA: TGTGCCAGCGGATTCAGAACAGGCAATGAGCAGTTCTTC.